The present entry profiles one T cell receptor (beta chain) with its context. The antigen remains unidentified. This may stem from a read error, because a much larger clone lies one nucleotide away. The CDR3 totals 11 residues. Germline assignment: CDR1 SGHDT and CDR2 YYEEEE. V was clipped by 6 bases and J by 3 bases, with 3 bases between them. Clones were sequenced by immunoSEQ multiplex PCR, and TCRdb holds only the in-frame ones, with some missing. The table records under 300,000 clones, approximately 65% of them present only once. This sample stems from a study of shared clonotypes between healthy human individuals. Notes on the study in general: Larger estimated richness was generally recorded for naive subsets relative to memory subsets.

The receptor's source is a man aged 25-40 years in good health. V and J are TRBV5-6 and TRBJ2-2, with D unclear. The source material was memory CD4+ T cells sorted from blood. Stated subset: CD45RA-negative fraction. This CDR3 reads CASTYTGELFF. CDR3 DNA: TGTGCCAGCACCTACACCGGGGAGCTGTTTTTT.